This TCR beta chain was recovered during a study of post-analysis software for immune sequencing data. Germline V CDR1 and CDR2: SGHAT, FQNNGV. This CDR3 spans 15 amino acids. The V segment lost 1 base and the J segment 6 bases; nucleotides outside the gene matches: 6. Study-wide findings and caveats: Patients had higher frequencies than controls of roughly five TRBV segments, including TRBV5-6, TRBV5-1 and TRBV20-1.

Carried by the TCR beta cDNA libraries were unique molecular identifiers. One entry per CDR3 protein results from TCRdb running MiXCR on the PCR reads. The repertoire holds approximately 630,000 distinct CDR3 sequences, with approximately 59% as singletons. A note on this clonotype: Its antigen is undetermined.

The sequenced sample consisted of blood. This sequence originates from a girl aged 2 to 9 with multiple sclerosis. J is TRBJ1-5 and V is TRBV11-2; 7 bases are shared with TRBD1. This chain's CDR3 is CASSLGDRDSQPQHF. In DNA form, the CDR3 reads TGTGCCAGCAGCTTAGGAGACAGGGATTCTCAGCCCCAGCATTTT.